The sequence of this T cell receptor beta chain was determined in a study of breast tumors, draining lymph nodes, adjacent tissues. General study findings and limits: Tumor TCR diversity was below lymph nodes but above nontumor tissue. Data only fit, rather than demonstrated, lymph node origin of most tumor T cells. Most tumor T cells seemingly derive from lymph node, then expand in tumor.

MiXCR was run by TCRdb on the multiplex PCR reads, yielding one entry per CDR3 protein. Among around 150,000 distinct CDR3 sequences, approximately 20% were seen once, and the ten largest hold 2.6%. This clonotype was recorded many times. Antigen: not known. Breast cancer patients provided tissue from their axillary draining lymph nodes. Trimming cost V 6 bases and J 2 bases; bases outside gene matches: 5. Germline V gene sequence: CDR1 ENHRY, CDR2 SYGVKD. This CDR3 comprises 14 residues. This TCR came from a female donor with breast cancer. Some clones in this sample may be carry-over from other donors' samples. The genes are TRBV10-3 and TRBJ2-3, with 7 nucleotides matching TRBD1. What was sequenced was axillary lymph node tissue. The DNA for the CDR3 is TGTGCCATCAGCCTACAGGGGCTCACAGATACGCAGTATTTT. Its translation: CAISLQGLTDTQYF.